This T cell receptor (beta chain) originates from a study of blood T cell repertoires in COVID-19. Clones were sequenced by immunoSEQ multiplex PCR, and TCRdb holds only the in-frame ones, with some missing. In the table there are over 150,000 clones, 65% to 90% of which are singletons. This clonotype was sampled from a human donor in a cohort sampled during active COVID-19. Sequenced input: peripheral blood.

CDR3: CASLTGTEYSNQPQHF. In DNA form, the CDR3 reads TGTGCCAGTCTTACCGGGACAGAGTATAGCAATCAGCCCCAGCATTTT. The J gene is TRBJ1-5, the V gene TRBV28, with 7 bases fitting TRBD1. The V gene end was trimmed by 9 bases and the J gene end by 0 bases; junction bases not matched to a gene: 11. This CDR3 comprises 16 residues. From germline, CDR1 is MDHEN and CDR2 SYDVKM.